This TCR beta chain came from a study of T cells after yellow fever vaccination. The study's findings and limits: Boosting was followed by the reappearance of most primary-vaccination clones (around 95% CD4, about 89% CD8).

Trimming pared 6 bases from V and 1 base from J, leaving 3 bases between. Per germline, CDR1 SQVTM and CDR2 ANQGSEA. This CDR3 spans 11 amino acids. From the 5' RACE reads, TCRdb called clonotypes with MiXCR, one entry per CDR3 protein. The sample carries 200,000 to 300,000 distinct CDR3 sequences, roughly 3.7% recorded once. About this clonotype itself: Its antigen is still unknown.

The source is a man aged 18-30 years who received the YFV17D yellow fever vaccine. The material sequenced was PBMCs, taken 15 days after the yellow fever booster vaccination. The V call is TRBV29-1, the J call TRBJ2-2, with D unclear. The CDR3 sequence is CSVMNTGELFF. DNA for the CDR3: TGCAGCGTGATGAACACCGGGGAGCTGTTTTTT.